What follows is one T cell receptor beta chain and its context. In the authors' workflow: Reference gene primer amplification gave nucleated cell count estimates. Here immunoSEQ multiplex PCR was the method, and the copy in TCRdb shows in-frame clones only, minus some. V, J and clone size are taken as reported in that table, and D and trimming were inferred from the DNA itself. This sample has 95,000 to 150,000 clones; more than 75% occur once, and the top ten carry roughly 2.2%. This sample is drawn from a study of blood T cell repertoires in COVID-19. Study details: The United States, Italy and Spain were the sources of the acute and convalescent COVID-19 samples. T cells, B-cell-depleted T cells, or PBMCs supplied cDNA or gDNA.

The CDR3 has 14 amino acids. Germline CDR1 reads SGHRS; CDR2 reads YFSETQ. Trimming cost V 3 bases and J 4 bases; bases outside gene matches: 4. Sequencing was done on a sample of peripheral blood. This chain uses TRBV5-1 with TRBJ2-7; 10 bases line up with TRBD1. The TCR comes from a woman aged 45-65 years with acute or convalescent COVID-19. CDR3 protein: CASSSRQGAYEQYF. As DNA, the CDR3 is TGCGCCAGCAGCTCGAGACAGGGGGCGTACGAGCAGTACTTC.